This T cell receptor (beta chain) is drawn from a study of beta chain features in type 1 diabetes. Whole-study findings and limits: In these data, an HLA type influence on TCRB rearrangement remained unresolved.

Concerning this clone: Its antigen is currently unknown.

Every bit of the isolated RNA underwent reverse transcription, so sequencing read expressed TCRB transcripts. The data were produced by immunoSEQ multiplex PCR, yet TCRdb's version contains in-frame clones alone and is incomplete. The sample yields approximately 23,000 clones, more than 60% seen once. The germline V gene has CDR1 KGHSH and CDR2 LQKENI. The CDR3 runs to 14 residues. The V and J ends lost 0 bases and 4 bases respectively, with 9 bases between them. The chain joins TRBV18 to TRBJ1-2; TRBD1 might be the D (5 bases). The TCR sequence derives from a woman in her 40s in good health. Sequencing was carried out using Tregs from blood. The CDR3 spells CASSPPTQGYGYTF. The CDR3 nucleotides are TGTGCCAGCTCACCACCGACCCAGGGCTATGGCTACACCTTC.